This T cell receptor beta chain was captured in a study of human T cells and chemical hapten exposure. Study-level findings and limits: TCRs above 1 in 1000 frequency stayed constant with DPC sensitization.

The library put unique molecular identifiers onto individual cDNA molecules. Using its own MiXCR run on the RACE reads, TCRdb lists one record per CDR3 protein. The table shows around 67,000 distinct CDR3 sequences, with over 6.5% occurring only once. Documented time point: patch test 2, 6 weeks after DPC sensitization. The treatment is: therapeutic diphenylcyclopropenone sensitization with weekly scalp DPC. The CDR3 loop spans 14 amino acids. Trimming removed 4 bases from V and 6 bases from J, with 12 bases in between. CDR1 and CDR2 (germline): SSHAT, FNYEAQ (reference sequence). With regard to this clonotype: Its antigen is still unknown.

Sequenced here: whole blood, sampled in connection with sensitization to the hapten diphenylcyclopropenone (DPC). The receptor comes from a woman aged 45-59 years with alopecia areata. Some clones in this sample may be carry-over from other donors' samples. This rearrangement joins TRBV7-7 to TRBJ2-2; D unclear. CDR3 sequence reads: CASSSSPSAGELFF. CDR3 DNA: TGTGCCAGCAGCTCCTCCCCGAGCGCCGGGGAGCTGTTTTTT.